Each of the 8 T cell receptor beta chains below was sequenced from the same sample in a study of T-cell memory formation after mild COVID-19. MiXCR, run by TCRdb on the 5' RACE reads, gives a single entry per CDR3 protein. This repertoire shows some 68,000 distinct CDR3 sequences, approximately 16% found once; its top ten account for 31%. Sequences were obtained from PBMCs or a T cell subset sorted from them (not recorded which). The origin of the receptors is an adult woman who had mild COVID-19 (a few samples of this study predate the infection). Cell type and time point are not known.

Here the CDR3 DNA reads TGTGCCAGCAGCTTAGGATTAGGGGACAGGGCCTACGAGCAGTACTTC. Its protein product is CASSLGLGDRAYEQYF. The V call is TRBV7-9, the J call TRBJ2-7; 9 positions agree with TRBD1. The ends lost 1 base at V and 2 bases at J; junction bases unmatched: 6. The CDR3 covers 16 residues. Germline lookup yields CDR1 SEHNR and CDR2 FQNEAQ (reference sequence).

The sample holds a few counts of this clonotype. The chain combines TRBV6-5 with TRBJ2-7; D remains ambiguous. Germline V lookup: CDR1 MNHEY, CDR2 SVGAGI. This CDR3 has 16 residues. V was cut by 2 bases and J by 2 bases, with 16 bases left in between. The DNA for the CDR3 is TGTGCCAGCAGTTACCTTTTAGGCAGGACCCCCTACGAGCAGTACTTC. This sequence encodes CASSYLLGRTPYEQYF.

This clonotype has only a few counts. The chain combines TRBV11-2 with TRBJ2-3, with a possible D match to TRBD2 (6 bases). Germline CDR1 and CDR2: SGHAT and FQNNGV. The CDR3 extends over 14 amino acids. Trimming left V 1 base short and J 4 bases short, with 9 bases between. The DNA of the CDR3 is TGTGCCAGCAGCTTAGTTCCGGGAGCAGATACGCAGTATTTT. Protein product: CASSLVPGADTQYF.

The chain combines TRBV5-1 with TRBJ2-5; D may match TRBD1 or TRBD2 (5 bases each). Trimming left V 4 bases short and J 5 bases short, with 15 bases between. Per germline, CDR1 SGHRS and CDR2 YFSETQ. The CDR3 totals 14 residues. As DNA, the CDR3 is TGCGCCAGCAGCCACCCGGTGGGGGTGGAGACCCAGTACTTC. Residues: CASSHPVGVETQYF.

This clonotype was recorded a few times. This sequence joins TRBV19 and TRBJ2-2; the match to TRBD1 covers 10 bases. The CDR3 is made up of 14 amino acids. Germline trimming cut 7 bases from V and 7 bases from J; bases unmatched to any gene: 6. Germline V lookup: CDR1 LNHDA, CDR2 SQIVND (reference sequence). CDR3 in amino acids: CASKDRGLSGELFF. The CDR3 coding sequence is TGTGCCAGTAAGGACAGGGGGTTAAGCGGGGAGCTGTTTTTT.

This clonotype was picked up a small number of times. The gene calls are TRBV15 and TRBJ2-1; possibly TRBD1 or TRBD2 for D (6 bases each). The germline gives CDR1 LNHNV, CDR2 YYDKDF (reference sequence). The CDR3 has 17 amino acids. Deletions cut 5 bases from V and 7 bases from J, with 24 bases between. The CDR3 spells CATSSPEEGEKKNEQFF. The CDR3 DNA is TGTGCCACCAGCTCCCCGGAGGAGGGGGAAAAGAAAAATGAGCAGTTCTTC.

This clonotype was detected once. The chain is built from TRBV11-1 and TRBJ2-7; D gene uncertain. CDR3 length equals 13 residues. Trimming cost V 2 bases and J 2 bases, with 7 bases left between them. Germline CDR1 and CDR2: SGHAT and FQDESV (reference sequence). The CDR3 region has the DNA TGTGCCAGCAGCTTAAGGTCCCCCTACGAGCAGTACTTC. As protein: CASSLRSPYEQYF.

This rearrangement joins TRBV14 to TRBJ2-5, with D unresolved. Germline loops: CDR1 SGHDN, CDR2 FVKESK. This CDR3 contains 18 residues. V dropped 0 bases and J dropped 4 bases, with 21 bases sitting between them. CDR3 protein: CASSQDRADVRFGETQYF. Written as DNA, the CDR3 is TGTGCCAGCAGCCAAGATAGAGCCGACGTACGATTTGGAGAGACCCAGTACTTC.